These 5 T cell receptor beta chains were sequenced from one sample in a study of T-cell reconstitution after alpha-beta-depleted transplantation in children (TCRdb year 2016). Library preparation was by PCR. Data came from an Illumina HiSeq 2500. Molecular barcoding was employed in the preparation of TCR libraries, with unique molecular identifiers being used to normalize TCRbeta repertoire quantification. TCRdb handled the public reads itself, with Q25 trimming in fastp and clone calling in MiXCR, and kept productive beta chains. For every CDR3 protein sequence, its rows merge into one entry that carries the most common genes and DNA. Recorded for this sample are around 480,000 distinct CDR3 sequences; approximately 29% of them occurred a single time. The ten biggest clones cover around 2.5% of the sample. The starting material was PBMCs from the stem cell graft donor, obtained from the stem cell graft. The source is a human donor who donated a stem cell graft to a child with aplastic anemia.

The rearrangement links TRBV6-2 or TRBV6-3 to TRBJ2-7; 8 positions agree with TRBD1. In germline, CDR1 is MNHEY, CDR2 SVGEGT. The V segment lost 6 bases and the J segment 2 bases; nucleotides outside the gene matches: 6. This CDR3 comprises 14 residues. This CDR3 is CASSAMTGAYEQYV. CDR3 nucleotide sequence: TGTGCCAGCAGCGCCATGACAGGGGCCTACGAGCAGTACGTC.

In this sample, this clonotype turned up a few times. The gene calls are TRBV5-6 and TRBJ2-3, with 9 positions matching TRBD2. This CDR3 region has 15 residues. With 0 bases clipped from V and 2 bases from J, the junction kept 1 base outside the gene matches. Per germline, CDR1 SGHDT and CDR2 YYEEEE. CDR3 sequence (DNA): TGTGCCAGCAGCTTGGCTAGCGGGATCACAGATACGCAGTATTTT. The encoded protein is CASSLASGITDTQYF.

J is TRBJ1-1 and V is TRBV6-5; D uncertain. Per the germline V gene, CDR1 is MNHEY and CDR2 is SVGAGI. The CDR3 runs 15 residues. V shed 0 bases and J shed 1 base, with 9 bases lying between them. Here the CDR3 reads CASSYSMTGNTEAFF. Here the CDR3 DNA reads TGTGCCAGCAGTTACTCGATGACTGGGAACACTGAAGCTTTCTTT.

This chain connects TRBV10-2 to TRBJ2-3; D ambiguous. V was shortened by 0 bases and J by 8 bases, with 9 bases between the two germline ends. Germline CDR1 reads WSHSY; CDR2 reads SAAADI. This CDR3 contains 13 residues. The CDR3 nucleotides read TGCGCCAGCAGTGAGTCTGCCTTCCGTACGCAGTATTTT. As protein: CASSESAFRTQYF.

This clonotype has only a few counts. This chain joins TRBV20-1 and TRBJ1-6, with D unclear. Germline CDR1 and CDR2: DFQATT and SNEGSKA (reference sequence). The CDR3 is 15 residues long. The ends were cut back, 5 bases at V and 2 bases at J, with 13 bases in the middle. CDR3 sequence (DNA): TGCAGTGCTCCCCGTCGGGAGACCTATAATTCACCCCTCCACTTT. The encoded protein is CSAPRRETYNSPLHF.